This TCR beta chain was profiled in a study of early T cells in non-severe SARS-CoV-2 infection. The CDR3 spans 19 residues. Unmatched junction bases numbered 16, after V lost 4 bases and J lost 0 bases. Germline V CDR1 and CDR2: MNHNS, SASEGT. Unique molecular identifier tags were affixed to discrete cDNA molecules. Via MiXCR, TCRdb re-called the 5' RACE reads, giving one row per CDR3 protein. The profile shows around 83,000 distinct CDR3 sequences, 10% to 15% of them singletons. Whole-study results and caveats: Matching results from VDJdb favored anti-spike CD8 responses, leaving private and CD4 specificities undetected.

The table lists this clonotype with many counts. No antigen is known for it. The sample here was whole blood, taken at baseline. The clonotype originates from an adult who was a healthcare worker with PCR-confirmed SARS-CoV-2 infection or an uninfected control (not recorded which). The chain is built from TRBV6-1 and TRBJ2-3, with TRBD1 matching over 7 bases. The CDR3 bases are TGTGCCAGCAGTGTCCCTTTGCGACAGGGTACCTCTAGCACAGATACGCAGTATTTT. Translation: CASSVPLRQGTSSTDTQYF.